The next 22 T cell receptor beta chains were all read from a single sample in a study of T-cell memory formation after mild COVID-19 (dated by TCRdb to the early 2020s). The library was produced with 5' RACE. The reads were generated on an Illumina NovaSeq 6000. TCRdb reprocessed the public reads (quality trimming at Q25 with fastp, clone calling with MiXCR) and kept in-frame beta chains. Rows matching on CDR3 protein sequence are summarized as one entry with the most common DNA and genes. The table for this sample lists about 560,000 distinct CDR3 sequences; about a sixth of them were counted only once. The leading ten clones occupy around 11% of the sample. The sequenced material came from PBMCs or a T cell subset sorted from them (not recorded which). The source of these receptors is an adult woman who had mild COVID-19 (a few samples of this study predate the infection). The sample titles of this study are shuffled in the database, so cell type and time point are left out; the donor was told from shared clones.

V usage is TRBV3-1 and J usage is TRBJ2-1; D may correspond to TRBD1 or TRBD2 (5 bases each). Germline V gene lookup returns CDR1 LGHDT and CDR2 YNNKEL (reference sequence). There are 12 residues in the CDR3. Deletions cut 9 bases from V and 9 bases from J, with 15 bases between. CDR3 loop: CARTVGPGEQFF. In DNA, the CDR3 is TGTGCCAGAACCGTGGGACCTGGTGAGCAGTTCTTC.

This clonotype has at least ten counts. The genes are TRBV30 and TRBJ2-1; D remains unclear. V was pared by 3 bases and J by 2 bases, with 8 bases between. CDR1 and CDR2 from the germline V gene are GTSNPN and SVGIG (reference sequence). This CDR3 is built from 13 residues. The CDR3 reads CAWRKAAYNEQFF. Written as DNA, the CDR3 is TGTGCCTGGAGGAAAGCCGCCTACAATGAGCAGTTCTTC.

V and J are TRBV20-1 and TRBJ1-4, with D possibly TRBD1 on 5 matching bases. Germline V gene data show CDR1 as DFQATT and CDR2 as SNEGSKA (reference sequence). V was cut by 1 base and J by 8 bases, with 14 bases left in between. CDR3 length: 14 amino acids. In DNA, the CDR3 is TGCAGTGCTAGAGGCGACGGGACTGGCGAAAAACTGTTTTTT. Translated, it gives CSARGDGTGEKLFF.

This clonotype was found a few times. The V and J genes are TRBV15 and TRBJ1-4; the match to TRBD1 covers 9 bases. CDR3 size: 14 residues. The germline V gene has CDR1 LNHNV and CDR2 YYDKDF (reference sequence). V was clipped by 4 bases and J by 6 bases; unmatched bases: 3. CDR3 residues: CATSTGQGHEKLFF. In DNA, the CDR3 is TGTGCCACCAGCACGGGACAGGGACATGAAAAACTGTTTTTT.

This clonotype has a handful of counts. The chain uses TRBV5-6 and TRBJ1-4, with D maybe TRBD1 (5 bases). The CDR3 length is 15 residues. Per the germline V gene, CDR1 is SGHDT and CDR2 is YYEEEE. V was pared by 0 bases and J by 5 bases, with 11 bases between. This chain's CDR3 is CASSLGRAPNEKLFF. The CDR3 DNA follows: TGTGCCAGCAGCTTGGGCAGGGCACCAAATGAAAAACTGTTTTTT.

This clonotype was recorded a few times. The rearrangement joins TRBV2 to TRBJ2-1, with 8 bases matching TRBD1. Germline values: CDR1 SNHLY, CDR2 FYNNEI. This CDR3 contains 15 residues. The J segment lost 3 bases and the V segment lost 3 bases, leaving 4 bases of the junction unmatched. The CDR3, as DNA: TGTGCCAGCAGTGAGGACAGGGATCGCTACAATGAGCAGTTCTTC. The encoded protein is CASSEDRDRYNEQFF. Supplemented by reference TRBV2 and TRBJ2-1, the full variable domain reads EPEVTQTPSHQVTQMGQEVILRCVPISNHLYFYWYRQILGQKVEFLVSFYNNEISEKSEIFDDQFSVERPDGSNFTLKIRSTKLEDSAMYFCASSEDRDRYNEQFFGPGTRLTVL.

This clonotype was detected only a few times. In DNA, the CDR3 is TGTGCCAGCAGCCAAGTAAGGCTAGGCCATGAGCAGTTCTTC. Residues: CASSQVRLGHEQFF. This sequence joins TRBV14 and TRBJ2-1; D is uncertain. This CDR3 has 14 residues. Germline assignment: CDR1 SGHDN and CDR2 FVKESK. Between the trimmed V and J ends, which lost 1 base and 8 bases, there was a span of 12 bases.

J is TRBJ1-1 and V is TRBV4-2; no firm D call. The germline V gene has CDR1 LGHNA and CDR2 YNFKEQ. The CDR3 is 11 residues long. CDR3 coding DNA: TGTGCGCTGCCGGTGAACACTGAAGCTTTCTTT. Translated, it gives CALPVNTEAFF.

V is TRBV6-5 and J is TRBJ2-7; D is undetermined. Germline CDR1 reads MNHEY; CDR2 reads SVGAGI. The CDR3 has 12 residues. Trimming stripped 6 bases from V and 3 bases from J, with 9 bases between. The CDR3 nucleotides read TGTGCCAGCAGCCAAAGCTTCTACGAGCAGTACTTC. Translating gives CASSQSFYEQYF.

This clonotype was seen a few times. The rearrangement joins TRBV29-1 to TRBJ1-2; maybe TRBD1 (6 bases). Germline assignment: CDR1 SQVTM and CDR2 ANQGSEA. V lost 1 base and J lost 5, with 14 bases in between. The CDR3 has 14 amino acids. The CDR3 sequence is CSVEVGGRGYGYTF. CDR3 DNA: TGCAGCGTTGAAGTGGGGGGGCGCGGATATGGCTACACCTTC.

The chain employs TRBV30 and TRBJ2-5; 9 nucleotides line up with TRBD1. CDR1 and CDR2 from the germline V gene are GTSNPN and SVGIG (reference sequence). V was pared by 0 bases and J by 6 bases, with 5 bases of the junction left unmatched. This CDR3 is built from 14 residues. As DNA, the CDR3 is TGTGCCTGGAGTGTGCTACAGGGGGCAAAGACCCAGTACTTC. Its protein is CAWSVLQGAKTQYF.

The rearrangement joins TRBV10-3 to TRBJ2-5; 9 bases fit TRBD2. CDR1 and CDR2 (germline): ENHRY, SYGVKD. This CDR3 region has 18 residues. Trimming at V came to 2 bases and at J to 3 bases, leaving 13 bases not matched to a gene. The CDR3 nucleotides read TGTGCCATCAGTGAGACCGGACTAGCGAATGATTCCAAAGAGACCCAGTACTTC. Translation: CAISETGLANDSKETQYF.

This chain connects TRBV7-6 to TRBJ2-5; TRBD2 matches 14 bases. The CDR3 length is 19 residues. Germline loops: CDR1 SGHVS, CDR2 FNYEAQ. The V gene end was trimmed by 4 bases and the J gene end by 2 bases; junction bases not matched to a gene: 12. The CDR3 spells CASSYRPGLAGGDQETQYF. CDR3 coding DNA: TGTGCCAGCAGCTACCGACCAGGACTAGCGGGGGGCGATCAAGAGACCCAGTACTTC.

CDR3 region: CASSLTDADEQFF. The CDR3 DNA sequence: TGTGCCAGCAGCTTAACCGACGCCGATGAGCAGTTCTTC. J is TRBJ2-1 and V is TRBV11-3; D ambiguous. CDR1 and CDR2 from the germline V gene are SGHNT and YENEEA. The CDR3 runs to 13 residues. V shed 2 bases and J shed 8 bases, with 10 bases lying between them.

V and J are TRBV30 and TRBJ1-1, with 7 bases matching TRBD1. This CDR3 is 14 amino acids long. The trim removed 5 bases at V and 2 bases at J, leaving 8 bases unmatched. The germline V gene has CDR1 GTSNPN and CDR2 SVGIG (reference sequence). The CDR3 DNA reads TGTGCCTGGCACAAGACAGGGTATAACACTGAAGCTTTCTTT. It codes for CAWHKTGYNTEAFF.

The CDR3 loop is CASRIAGAPTDTQYF. The CDR3 DNA sequence: TGTGCCAGCAGAATAGCGGGAGCGCCCACAGATACGCAGTATTTT. This sequence joins TRBV6-5 and TRBJ2-3, with 9 bases identical to TRBD2. V lost 6 bases to trimming and J lost 2 bases; unmatched junction nucleotides: 6. Germline V gene lookup returns CDR1 MNHEY and CDR2 SVGAGI. The CDR3 has 15 amino acids.

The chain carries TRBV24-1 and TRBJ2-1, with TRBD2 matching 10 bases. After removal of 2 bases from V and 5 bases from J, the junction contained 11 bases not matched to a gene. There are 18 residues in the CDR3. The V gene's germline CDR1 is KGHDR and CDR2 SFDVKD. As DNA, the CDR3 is TGTGCCACCAGTGATTCCCGGTTAACTAGCGGGGCAAACAATGAGCAGTTCTTC. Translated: CATSDSRLTSGANNEQFF.

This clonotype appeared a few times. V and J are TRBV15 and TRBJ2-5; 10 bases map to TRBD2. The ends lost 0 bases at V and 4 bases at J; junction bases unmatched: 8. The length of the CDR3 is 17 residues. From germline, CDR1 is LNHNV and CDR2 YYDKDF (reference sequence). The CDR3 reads CATSRDRSGGARETQYF. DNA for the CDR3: TGTGCCACCAGCAGAGATAGGAGCGGGGGGGCTCGAGAGACCCAGTACTTC.

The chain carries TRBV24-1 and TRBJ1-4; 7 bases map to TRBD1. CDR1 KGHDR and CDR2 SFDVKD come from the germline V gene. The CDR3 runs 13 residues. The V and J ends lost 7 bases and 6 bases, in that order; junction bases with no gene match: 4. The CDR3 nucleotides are TGTGCCACCAGCGAACAGGGGTATGAAAAACTGTTTTTT. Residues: CATSEQGYEKLFF.

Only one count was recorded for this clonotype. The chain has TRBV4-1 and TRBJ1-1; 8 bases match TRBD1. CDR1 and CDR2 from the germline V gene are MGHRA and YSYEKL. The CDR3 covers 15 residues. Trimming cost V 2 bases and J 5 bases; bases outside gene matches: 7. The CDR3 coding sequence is TGCGCCAGCAGCCAATCCGGACAGGGAAGTACTGAAGCTTTCTTT. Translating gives CASSQSGQGSTEAFF.

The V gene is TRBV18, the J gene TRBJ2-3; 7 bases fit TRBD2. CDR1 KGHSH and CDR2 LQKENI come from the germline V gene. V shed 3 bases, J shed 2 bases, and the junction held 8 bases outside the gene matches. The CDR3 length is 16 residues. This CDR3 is CASSPVAAGVTDTQYF. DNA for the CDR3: TGTGCCAGCTCACCCGTGGCGGCGGGGGTCACAGATACGCAGTATTTT.

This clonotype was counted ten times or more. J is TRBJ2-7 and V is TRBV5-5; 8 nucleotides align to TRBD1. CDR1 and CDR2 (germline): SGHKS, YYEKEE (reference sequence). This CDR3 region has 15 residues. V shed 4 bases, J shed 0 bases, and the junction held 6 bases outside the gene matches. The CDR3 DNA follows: TGTGCCAGCAGCCCGCGGGACAGGAGCTCCTACGAGCAGTACTTC. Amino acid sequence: CASSPRDRSSYEQYF.